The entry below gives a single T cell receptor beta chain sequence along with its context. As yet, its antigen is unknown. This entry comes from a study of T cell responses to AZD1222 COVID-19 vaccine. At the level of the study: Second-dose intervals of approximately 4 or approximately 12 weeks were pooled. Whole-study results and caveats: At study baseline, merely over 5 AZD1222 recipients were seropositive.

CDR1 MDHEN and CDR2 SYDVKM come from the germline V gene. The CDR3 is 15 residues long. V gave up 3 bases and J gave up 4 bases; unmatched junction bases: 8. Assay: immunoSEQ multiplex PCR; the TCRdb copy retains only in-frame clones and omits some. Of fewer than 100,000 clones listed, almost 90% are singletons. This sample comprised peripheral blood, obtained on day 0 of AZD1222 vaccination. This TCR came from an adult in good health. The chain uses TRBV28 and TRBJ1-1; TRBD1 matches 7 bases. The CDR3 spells CASSLATGIGTEAFF. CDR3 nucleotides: TGTGCCAGCAGTTTGGCGACAGGGATTGGCACTGAAGCTTTCTTT.